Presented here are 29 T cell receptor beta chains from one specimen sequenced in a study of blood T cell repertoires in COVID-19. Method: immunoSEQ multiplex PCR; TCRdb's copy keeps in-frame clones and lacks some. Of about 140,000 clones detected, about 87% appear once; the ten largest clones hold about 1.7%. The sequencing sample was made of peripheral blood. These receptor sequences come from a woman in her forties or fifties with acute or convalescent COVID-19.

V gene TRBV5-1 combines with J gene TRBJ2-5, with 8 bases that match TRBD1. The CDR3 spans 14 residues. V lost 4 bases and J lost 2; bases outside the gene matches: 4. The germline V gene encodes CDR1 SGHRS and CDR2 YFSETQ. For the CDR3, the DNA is TGCGCCAGCAGCGAGACAGGGGCGCAAGAGACCCAGTACTTC. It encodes CASSETGAQETQYF. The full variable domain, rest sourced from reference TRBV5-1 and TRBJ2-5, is KAGVTQTPRYLIKTRGQQVTLSCSPISGHRSVSWYQQTPGQGLQFLFEYFSETQRNKGNFPGRFSGRQFSNSRSEMNVSTLELGDSALYLCASSETGAQETQYFGPGTRLLVL.

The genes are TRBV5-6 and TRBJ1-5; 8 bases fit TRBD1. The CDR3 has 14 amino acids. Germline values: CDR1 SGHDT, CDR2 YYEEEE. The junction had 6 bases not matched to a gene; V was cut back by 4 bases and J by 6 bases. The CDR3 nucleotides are TGTGCCAGCAGCGACGGGACAGGCGGTCAGCCCCAGCATTTT. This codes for CASSDGTGGQPQHF.

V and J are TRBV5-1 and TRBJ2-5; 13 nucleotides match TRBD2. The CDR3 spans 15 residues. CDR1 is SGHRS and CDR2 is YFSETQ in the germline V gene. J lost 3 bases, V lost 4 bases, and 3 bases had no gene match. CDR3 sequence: CASSTLAGGEETQYF. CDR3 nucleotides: TGCGCCAGCAGCACACTAGCGGGAGGGGAAGAGACCCAGTACTTC.

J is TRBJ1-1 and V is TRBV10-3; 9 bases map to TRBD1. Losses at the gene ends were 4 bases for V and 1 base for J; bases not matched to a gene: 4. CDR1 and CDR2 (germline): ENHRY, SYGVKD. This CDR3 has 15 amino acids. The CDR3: CAISGTGGTNTEAFF. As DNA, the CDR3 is TGTGCCATCAGTGGTACAGGGGGCACGAACACTGAAGCTTTCTTT.

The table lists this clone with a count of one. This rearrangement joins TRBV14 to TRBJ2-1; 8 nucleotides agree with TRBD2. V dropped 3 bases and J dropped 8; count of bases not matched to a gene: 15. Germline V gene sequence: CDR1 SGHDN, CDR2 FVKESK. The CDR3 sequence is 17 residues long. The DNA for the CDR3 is TGTGCCAGCAGCCATTGGCCCGGGACTAGTGCGGTCTATGAGCAGTTCTTC. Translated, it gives CASSHWPGTSAVYEQFF.

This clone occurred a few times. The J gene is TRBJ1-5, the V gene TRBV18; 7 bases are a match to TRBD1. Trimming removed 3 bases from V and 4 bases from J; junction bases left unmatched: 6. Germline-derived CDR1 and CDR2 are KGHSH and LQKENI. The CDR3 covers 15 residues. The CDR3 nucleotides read TGTGCCAGCTCACCTCAAGGGGGCCCTAATCAGCCCCAGCATTTT. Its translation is CASSPQGGPNQPQHF. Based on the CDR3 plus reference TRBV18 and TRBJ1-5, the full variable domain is NAGVMQNPRHLVRRRGQEARLRCSPMKGHSHVYWYRQLPEEGLKFMVYLQKENIIDESGMPKERFSAEFPKEGPSILRIQQVVRGDSAAYFCASSPQGGPNQPQHFGDGTRLSIL.

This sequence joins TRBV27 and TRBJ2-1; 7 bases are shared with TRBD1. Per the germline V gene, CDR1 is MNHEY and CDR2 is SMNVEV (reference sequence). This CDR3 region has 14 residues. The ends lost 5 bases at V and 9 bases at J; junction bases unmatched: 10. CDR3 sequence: CASSRGDRAGEQFF. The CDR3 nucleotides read TGTGCCAGCAGTCGGGGCGACAGGGCAGGTGAGCAGTTCTTC.

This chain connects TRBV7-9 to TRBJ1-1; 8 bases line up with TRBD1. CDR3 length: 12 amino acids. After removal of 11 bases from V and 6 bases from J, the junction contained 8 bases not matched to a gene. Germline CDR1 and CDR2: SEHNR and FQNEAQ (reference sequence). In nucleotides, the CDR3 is TGTGCCTTACGACAGGGGCAGGCTGAAGCTTTCTTT. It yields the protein CALRQGQAEAFF.

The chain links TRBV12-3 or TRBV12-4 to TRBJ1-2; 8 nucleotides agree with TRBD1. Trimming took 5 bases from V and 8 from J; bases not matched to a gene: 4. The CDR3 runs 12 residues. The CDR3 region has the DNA TGTGCCAGCAGTGTCAGGGGGCAAGGCTACACCTTC. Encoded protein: CASSVRGQGYTF.

For the CDR3, the DNA is TGCGCCAGCAGCATACGACAGGGGGGGAACACTGAAGCTTTCTTT. This codes for CASSIRQGGNTEAFF. V and J are TRBV5-1 and TRBJ1-1, with 9 bases matching TRBD1. After removal of 4 bases from V and 1 base from J, the junction contained 5 bases not matched to a gene. CDR1 and CDR2 from the germline V gene are SGHRS and YFSETQ. There are 15 residues in the CDR3.

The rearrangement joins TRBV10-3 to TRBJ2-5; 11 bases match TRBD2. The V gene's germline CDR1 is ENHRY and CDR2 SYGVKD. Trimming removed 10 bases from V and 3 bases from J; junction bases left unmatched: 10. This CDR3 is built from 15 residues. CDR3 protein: CARDSGGGGKETQYF. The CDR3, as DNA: TGTGCCAGAGATAGCGGGGGGGGCGGGAAAGAGACCCAGTACTTC.

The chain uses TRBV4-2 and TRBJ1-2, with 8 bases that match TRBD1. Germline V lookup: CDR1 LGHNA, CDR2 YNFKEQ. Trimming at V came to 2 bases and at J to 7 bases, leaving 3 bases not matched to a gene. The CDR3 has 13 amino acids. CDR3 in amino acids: CASSQTGGGGYTF. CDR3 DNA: TGTGCCAGCAGCCAAACAGGGGGGGGTGGCTACACCTTC.

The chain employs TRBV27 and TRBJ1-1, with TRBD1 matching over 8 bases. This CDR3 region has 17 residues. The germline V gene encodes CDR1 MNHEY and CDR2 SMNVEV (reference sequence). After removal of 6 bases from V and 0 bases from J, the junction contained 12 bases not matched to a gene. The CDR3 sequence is CASSDRGSVRMNTEAFF. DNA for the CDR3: TGTGCCAGCAGCGACAGGGGTTCTGTCAGGATGAACACTGAAGCTTTCTTT.

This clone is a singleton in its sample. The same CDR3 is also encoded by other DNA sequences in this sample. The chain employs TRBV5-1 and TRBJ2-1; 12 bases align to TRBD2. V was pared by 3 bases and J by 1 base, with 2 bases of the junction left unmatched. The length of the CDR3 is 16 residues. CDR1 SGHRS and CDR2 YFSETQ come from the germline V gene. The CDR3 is CASSSGLAGSYNEQFF. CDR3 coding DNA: TGCGCCAGCAGCTCAGGACTAGCGGGATCCTACAATGAGCAGTTCTTC.

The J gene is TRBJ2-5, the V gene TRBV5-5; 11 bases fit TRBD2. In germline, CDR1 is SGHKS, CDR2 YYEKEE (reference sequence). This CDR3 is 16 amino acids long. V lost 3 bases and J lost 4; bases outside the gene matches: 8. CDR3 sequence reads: CASSYSLAGGLETQYF. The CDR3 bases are TGTGCCAGCAGCTATTCTCTAGCGGGAGGTCTAGAGACCCAGTACTTC.

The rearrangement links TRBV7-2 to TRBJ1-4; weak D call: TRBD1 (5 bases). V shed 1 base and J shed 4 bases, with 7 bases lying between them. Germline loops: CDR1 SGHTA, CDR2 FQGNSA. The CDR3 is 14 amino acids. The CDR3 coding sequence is TGTGCCAGCAGCTTAGTCGGGGGTAATGAAAAACTGTTTTTT. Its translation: CASSLVGGNEKLFF.

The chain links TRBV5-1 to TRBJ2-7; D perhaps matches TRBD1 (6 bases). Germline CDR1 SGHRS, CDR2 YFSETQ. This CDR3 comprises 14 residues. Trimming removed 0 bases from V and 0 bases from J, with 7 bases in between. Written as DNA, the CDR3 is TGCGCCAGCAGCTTGGGGGACACCTCCTACGAGCAGTACTTC. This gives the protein CASSLGDTSYEQYF. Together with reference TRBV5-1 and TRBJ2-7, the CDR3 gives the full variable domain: KAGVTQTPRYLIKTRGQQVTLSCSPISGHRSVSWYQQTPGQGLQFLFEYFSETQRNKGNFPGRFSGRQFSNSRSEMNVSTLELGDSALYLCASSLGDTSYEQYFGPGTRLTVT.

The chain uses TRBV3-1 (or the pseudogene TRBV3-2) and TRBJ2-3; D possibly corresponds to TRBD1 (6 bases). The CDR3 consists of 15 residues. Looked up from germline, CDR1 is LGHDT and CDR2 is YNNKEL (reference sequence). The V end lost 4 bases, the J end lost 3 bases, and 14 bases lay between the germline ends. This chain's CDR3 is CASSPRIGGTDTQYF. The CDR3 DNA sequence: TGTGCCAGCAGCCCCCGGATAGGGGGAACAGATACGCAGTATTTT.

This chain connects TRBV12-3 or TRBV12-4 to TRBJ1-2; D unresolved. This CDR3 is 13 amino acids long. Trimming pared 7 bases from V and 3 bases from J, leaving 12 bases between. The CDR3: CASTYDGDYGYTF. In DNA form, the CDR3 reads TGTGCCAGCACTTACGACGGAGACTATGGCTACACCTTC.

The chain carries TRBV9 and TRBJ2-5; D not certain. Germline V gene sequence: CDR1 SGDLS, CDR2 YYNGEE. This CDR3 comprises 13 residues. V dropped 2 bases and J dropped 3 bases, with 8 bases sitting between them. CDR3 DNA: TGTGCCAGCAGCGTTTCCGCTAAAGAGACCCAGTACTTC. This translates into CASSVSAKETQYF.

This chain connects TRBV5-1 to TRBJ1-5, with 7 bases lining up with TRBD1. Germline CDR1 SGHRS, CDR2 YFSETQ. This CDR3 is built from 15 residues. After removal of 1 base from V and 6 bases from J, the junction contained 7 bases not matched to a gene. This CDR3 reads CASSLTGESFQPQHF. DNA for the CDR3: TGCGCCAGCAGCTTGACAGGGGAAAGTTTTCAGCCCCAGCATTTT.

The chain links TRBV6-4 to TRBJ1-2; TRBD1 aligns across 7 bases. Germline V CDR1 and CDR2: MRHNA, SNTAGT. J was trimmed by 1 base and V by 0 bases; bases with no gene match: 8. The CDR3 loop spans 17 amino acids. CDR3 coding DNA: TGTGCCAGCAGTGACTCAGGGGGCAGGGGCAATAACTATGGCTACACCTTC. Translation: CASSDSGGRGNNYGYTF.

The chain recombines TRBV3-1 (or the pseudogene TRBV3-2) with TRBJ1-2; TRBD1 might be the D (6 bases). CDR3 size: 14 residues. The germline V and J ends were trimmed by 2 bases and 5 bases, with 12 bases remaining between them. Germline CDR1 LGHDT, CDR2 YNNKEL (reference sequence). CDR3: CASSQTGIPYGYTF. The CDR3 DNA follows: TGTGCCAGCAGCCAAACAGGGATCCCTTATGGCTACACCTTC.

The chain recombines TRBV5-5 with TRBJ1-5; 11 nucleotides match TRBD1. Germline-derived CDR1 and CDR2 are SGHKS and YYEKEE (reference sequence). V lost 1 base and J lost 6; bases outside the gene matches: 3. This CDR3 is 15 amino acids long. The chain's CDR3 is CASSLRTGGSQPQHF. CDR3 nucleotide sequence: TGTGCCAGCAGCTTGAGGACAGGGGGCAGTCAGCCCCAGCATTTT.

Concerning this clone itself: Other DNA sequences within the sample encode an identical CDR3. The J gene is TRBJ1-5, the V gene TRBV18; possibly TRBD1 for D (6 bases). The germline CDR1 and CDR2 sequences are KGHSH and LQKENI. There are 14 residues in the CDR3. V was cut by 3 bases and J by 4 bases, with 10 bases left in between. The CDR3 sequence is CASSPGQPNQPQHF. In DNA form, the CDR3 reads TGTGCCAGCTCACCCGGACAGCCTAATCAGCCCCAGCATTTT.

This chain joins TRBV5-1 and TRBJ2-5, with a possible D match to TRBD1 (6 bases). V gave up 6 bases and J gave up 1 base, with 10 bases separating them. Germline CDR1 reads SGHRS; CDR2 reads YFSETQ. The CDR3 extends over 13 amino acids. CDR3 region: CASTRQAQETQYF. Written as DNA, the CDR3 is TGCGCCAGCACCCGACAGGCCCAAGAGACCCAGTACTTC.

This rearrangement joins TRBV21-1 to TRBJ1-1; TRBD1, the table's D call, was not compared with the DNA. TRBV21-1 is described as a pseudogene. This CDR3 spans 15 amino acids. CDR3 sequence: CASSKNGTVNTEAFF. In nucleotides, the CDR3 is TGTGCCAGCAGCAAAAATGGGACAGTGAACACTGAAGCTTTCTTT.

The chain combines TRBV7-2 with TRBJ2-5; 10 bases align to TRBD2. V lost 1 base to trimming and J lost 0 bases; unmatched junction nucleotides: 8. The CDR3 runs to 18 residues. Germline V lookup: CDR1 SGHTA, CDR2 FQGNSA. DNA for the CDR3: TGTGCCAGCAGCTTAGGGACTAGTAGCGGGGGGTACCAAGAGACCCAGTACTTC. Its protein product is CASSLGTSSGGYQETQYF.

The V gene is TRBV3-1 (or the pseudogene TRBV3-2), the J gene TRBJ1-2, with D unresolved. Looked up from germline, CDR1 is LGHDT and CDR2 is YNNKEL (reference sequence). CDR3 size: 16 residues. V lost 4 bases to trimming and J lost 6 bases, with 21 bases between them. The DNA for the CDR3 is TGTGCCAGCAGCCTAGAGCGGACTGGGTTTCAGGATGGCTACACCTTC. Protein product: CASSLERTGFQDGYTF.